This T cell receptor beta chain comes out of a study of T cell clonotyping in hematopoietic cell transplantation. The time point denotes: recipient sample about 28 days before transplant, after cytoreduction. Germline V gene data show CDR1 as LGHNA and CDR2 as YSLEER. The V end was cut by 1 base, the J end by 5 bases, with 17 bases between. This CDR3 region has 16 residues. Sequenced by immunoSEQ multiplex PCR; TCRdb stores in-frame clones only, minus some. The repertoire holds about 18,000 clones, with about 83% as singletons. The clonotype was recovered from a man in his forties or fifties with acute myeloid leukemia. Some clones in this sample may be carry-over from other donors' samples. The chain links TRBV4-3 to TRBJ1-1; D is possibly TRBD1 (5 bases). The sample in question was peripheral blood mononuclear cells, obtained before stem cell transplant. The CDR3 DNA reads as TGCGCCAGCAGCCAAGCTCTAAGGGGTTCTCGAACTGAAGCTTTCTTT. Translating it yields CASSQALRGSRTEAFF.